This T cell receptor beta chain was documented in a study of T cell responses to AZD1222 COVID-19 vaccine. Study-level points and caveats: White British ancestry dominated among donors, who included more females, and clonal diversity was possibly underestimated. Repertoires were sampled only after the peak T cell response. Reportedly, nearly half the spike-specific TCRs target unmutated variant regions.

In the case of this clone: Antigen: not known.

Method: immunoSEQ multiplex PCR; TCRdb's copy keeps in-frame clones and lacks some. In the table there are about 90,000 clones, around 89% of which are singletons. CDR3 length: 16 amino acids. V dropped 0 bases and J dropped 4; count of bases not matched to a gene: 6. CDR1 and CDR2 from the germline V gene are SGDLS and YYNGEE. Second-dose groups at about 4 or about 12 weeks were pooled. The source of this sequence is an adult who received the AZD1222 COVID-19 vaccine. This sequence joins TRBV9 and TRBJ1-4, with 7 bases fitting TRBD1. This sample comprised peripheral blood, obtained 28 days after the second AZD1222 dose. The CDR3 coding sequence is TGTGCCAGCAGCGTAGGTCAGGGGGGCTATAATGAAAAACTGTTTTTT. This gives the protein CASSVGQGGYNEKLFF.